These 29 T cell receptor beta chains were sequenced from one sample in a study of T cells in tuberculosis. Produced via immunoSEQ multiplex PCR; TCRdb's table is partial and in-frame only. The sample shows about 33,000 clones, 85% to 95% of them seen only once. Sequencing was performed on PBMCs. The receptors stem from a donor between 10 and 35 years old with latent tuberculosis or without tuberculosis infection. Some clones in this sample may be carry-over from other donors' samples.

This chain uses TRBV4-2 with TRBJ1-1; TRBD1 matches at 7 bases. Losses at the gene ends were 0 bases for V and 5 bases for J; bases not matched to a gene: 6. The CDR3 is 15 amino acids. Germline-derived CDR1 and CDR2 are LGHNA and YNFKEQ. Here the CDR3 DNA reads TGTGCCAGCAGCCAAGAAGAGGGGGCAATAACTGAAGCTTTCTTT. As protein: CASSQEEGAITEAFF.

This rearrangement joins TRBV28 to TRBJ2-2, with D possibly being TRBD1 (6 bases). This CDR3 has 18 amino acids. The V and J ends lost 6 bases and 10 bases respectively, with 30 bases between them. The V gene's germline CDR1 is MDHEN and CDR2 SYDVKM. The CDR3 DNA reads TGTGCCAGCAGGCCTGATTACTCCGACAGGACGTTGCCGGAGGAGCTGTTTTTT. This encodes CASRPDYSDRTLPEELFF.

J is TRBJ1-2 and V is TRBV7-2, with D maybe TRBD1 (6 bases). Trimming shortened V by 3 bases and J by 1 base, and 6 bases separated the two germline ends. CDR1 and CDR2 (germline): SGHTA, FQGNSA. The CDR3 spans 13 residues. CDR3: CASSLDSNYGYTF. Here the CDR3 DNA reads TGTGCCAGCAGCTTGGACAGTAACTATGGCTACACCTTC.

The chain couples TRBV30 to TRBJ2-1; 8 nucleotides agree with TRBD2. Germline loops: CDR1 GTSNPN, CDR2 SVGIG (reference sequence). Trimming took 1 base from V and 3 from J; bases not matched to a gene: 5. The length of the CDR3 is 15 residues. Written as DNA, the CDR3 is TGTGCCTGGAGTGCGGGGGGGAGTATCTACAATGAGCAGTTCTTC. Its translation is CAWSAGGSIYNEQFF.

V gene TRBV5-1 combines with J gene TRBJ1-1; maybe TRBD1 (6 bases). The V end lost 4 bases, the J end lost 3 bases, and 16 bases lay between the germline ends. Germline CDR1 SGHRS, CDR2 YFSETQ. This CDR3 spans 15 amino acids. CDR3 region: CASSLDGRGYTEAFF. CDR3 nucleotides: TGCGCCAGCAGCCTGGACGGCAGGGGTTACACTGAAGCTTTCTTT.

This CDR3 reads CASSRTGTGENTQYF. DNA of the CDR3: TGTGCCAGCAGCCGCACCGGGACAGGGGAGAATACGCAGTATTTT. The rearrangement links TRBV13 to TRBJ2-3, with 10 bases lining up with TRBD1. V shed 5 bases, J shed 7 bases, and the junction held 9 bases outside the gene matches. CDR1 is PRHDT and CDR2 is FYEKMQ in the germline V gene (reference sequence). CDR3 size: 15 residues.

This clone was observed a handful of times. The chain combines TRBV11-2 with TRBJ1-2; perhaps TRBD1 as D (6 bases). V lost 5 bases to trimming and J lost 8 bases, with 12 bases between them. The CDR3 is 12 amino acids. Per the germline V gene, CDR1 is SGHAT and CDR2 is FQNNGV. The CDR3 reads CASSPGGAGYTF. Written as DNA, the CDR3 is TGTGCCAGCAGCCCGGGGGGGGCGGGCTACACCTTC.

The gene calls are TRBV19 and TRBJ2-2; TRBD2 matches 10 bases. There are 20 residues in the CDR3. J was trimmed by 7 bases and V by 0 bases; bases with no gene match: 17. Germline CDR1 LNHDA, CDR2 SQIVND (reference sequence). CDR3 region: CASSIDGSGRIKPFVGELFF. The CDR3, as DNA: TGTGCCAGTAGTATAGATGGTAGCGGGAGGATTAAGCCCTTCGTCGGGGAGCTGTTTTTT.

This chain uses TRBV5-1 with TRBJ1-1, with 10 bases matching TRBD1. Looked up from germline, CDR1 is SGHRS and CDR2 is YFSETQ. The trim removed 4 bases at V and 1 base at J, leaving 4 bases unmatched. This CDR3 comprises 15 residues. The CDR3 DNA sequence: TGCGCCAGCAGCATCGGGACAGGGGAGAACACTGAAGCTTTCTTT. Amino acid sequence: CASSIGTGENTEAFF.

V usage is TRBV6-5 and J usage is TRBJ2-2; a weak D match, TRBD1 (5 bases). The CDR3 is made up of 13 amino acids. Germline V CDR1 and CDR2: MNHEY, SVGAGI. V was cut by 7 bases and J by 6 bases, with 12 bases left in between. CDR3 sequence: CASKPGPAGELFF. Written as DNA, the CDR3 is TGTGCCAGCAAACCAGGGCCGGCCGGGGAGCTGTTTTTT.

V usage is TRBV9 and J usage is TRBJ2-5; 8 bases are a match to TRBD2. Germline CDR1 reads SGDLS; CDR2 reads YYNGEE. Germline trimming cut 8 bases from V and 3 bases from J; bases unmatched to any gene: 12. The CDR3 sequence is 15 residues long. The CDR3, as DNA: TGTGCCAGTTCTGGGGCGGGGGGCGGCGAAGAGACCCAGTACTTC. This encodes CASSGAGGGEETQYF.

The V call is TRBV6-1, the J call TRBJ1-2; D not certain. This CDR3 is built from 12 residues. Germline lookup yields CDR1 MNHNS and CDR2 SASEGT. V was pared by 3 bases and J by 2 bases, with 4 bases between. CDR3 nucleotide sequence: TGTGCCAGCAGTGATCTAAACTATGGCTACACCTTC. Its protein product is CASSDLNYGYTF.

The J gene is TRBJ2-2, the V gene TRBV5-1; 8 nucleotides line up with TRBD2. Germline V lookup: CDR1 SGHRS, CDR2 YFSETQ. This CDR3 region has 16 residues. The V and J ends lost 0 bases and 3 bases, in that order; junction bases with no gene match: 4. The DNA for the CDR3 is TGCGCCAGCAGCTTGGCTCCAGCGGGAGACACCGGGGAGCTGTTTTTT. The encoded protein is CASSLAPAGDTGELFF.

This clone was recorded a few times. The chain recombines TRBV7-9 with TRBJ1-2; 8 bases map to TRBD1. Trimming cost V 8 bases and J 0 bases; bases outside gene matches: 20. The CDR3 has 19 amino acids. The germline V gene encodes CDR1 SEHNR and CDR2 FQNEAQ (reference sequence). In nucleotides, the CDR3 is TGTGCCAGCCCCCTAGGGGGGACAGGACAGACGATAGCTAACTATGGCTACACCTTC. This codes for CASPLGGTGQTIANYGYTF.

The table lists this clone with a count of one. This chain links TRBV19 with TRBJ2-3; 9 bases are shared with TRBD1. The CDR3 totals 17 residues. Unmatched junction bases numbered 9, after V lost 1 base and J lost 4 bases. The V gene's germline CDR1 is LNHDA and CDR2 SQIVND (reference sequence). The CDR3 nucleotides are TGTGCCAGTAGTATAGGGACAGGGGCTCCGGGTCCAGATACGCAGTATTTT. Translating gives CASSIGTGAPGPDTQYF.

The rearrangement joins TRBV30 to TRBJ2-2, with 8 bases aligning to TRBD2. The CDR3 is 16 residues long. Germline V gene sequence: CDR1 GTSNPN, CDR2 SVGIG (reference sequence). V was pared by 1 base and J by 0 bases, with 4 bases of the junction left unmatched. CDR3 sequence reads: CAWSALAGSNTGELFF. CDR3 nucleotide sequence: TGTGCCTGGAGTGCCTTAGCGGGATCGAACACCGGGGAGCTGTTTTTT. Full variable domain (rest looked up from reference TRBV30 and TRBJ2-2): SQTIHQWPATLVQPVGSPLSLECTVEGTSNPNLYWYRQAAGRGLQLLFYSVGIGQISSEVPQNLSASRPQDRQFILSSKKLLLSDSGFYLCAWSALAGSNTGELFFGEGSRLTVL.

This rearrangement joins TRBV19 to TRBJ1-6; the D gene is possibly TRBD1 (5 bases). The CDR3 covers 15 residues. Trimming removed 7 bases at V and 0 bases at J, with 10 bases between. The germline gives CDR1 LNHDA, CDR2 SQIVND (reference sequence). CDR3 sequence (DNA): TGTGCCAGTATGGGGCAGAGCTCCTATAATTCACCCCTCCACTTT. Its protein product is CASMGQSSYNSPLHF.

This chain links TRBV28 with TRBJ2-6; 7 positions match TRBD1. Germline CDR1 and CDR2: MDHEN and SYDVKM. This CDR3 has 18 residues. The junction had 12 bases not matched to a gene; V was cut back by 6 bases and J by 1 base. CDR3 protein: CASRRPGQSVSGANVLTF. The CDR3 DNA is TGTGCCAGCAGACGACCGGGACAGAGCGTTTCTGGGGCCAACGTCCTGACTTTC.

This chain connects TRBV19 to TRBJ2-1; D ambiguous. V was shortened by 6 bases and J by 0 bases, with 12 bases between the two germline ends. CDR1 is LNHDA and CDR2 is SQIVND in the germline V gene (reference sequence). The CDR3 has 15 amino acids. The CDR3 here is CASRRTVSSYNEQFF. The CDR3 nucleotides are TGTGCCAGTAGAAGAACAGTGAGCTCCTACAATGAGCAGTTCTTC.

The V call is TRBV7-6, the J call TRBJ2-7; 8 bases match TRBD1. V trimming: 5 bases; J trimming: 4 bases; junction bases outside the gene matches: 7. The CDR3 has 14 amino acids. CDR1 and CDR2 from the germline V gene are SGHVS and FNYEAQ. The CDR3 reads CASSPTGVVYEQYF. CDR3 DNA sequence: TGTGCCAGCAGCCCGACAGGGGTCGTATACGAGCAGTACTTC.

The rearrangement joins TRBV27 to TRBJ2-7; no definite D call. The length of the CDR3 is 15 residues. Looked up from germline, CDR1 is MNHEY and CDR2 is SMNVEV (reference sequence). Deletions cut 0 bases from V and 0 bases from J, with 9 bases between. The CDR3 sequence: CASSLSVPSSYEQYF. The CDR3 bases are TGTGCCAGCAGTTTATCGGTCCCGAGCTCCTACGAGCAGTACTTC.

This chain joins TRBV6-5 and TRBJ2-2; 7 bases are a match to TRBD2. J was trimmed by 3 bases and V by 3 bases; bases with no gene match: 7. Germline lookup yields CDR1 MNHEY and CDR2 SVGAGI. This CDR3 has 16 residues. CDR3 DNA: TGTGCCAGCAGTTATCCCCCCCGGGGGGACACCGGGGAGCTGTTTTTT. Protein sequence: CASSYPPRGDTGELFF.

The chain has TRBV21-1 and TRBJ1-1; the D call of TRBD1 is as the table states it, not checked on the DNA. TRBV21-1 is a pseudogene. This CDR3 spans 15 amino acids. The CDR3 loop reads CASSIQGLLDTEAFF. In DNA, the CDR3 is TGTGCCAGCAGCATACAGGGGCTTCTGGACACTGAAGCTTTCTTT.

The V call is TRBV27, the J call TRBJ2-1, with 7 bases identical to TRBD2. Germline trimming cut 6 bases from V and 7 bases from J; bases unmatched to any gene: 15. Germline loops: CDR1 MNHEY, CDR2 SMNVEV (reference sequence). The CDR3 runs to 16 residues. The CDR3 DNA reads TGTGCCAGCAGGAAGGCGGGAGTGCCGCTAAGGAATGAGCAGTTCTTC. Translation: CASRKAGVPLRNEQFF.

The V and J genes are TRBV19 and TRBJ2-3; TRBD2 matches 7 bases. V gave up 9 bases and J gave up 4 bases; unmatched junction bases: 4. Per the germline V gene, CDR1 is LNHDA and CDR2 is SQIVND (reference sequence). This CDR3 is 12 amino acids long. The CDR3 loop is CASGLGPDTQYF. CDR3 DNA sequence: TGTGCCAGCGGACTAGGCCCAGATACGCAGTATTTT.

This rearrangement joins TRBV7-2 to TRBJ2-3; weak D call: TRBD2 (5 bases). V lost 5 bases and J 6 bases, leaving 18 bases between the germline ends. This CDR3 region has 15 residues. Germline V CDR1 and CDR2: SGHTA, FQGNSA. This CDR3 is CASSPSGLEGDTQYF. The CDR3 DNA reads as TGTGCCAGCAGCCCCAGCGGCTTAGAAGGGGATACGCAGTATTTT.

The DNA of the CDR3 is TGTGCCAGCAGCTCACGACTAGCGGGGAGCACTCAAGAGACCCAGTACTTC. As protein: CASSSRLAGSTQETQYF. The J gene is TRBJ2-5, the V gene TRBV11-2; the match to TRBD2 covers 11 bases. Germline loops: CDR1 SGHAT, CDR2 FQNNGV. J was trimmed by 2 bases and V by 4 bases; bases with no gene match: 9. This CDR3 region has 17 residues.

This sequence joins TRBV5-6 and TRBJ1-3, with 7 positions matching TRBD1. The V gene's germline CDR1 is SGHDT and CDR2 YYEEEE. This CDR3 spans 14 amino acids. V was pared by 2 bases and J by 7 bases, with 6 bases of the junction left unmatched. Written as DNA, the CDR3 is TGTGCCAGCAGCTTTACAGGGGAGTTGAACACCATATATTTT. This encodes CASSFTGELNTIYF.

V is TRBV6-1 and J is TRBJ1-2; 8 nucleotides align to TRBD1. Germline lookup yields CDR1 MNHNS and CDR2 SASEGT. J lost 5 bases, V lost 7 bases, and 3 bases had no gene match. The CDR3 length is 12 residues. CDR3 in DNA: TGTGCCAGCACGACAGGGGAGTATGGCTACACCTTC. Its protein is CASTTGEYGYTF.